This is a list of T cell receptor beta chains from one sample in a study of blood T cell repertoires in COVID-19. Profiling relied on immunoSEQ multiplex PCR, and the TCRdb table lists in-frame clones only, not all of them. In the table there are 30,000 to 40,000 clones, around nine tenths of which are singletons. Material for sequencing was peripheral blood. The origin of the receptors is a man between 70 and 80 years old with active COVID-19. The CDR3 runs from the conserved cysteine through the conserved F or W. D genes are given only for firm matches. Expanded clones are given a class, and other clones once, few, many or no size at all.

d_call	v_call	clone_size	j_call	cdr3_nt	cdr3_aa
TRBD1	TRBV6-6	few	TRBJ2-7	TGTGCCAGCAACGACAGGGGTTTGCAGTACTTC	CASNDRGLQYF
TRBD1	TRBV5-8	.	TRBJ1-2	TGTGCCAGCAGCGGATATCCCGGGACAGACTATGGCTACACCTTC	CASSGYPGTDYGYTF
TRBD1	TRBV5-4	.	TRBJ2-5	TGTGCCAGCAGCCTGGGACAGCAAGAGACCCAGTACTTC	CASSLGQQETQYF
.	TRBV20-1	.	TRBJ1-6	TGCAGTGCTAGTCCCGGGAGGGGCTCCTATAATTCACCCCTCCACTTT	CSASPGRGSYNSPLHF
TRBD2	TRBV5-5	.	TRBJ2-5	TGTGCCAGCAGCTTGGGACTAGCGGGGCAAGAGACCCAGTACTTC	CASSLGLAGQETQYF
TRBD1	TRBV4-1	.	TRBJ2-7	TGCGCCAGCAGCCTAACCGGGACAGCCTCCTACGAGCAGTACTTC	CASSLTGTASYEQYF
TRBD2	TRBV27	.	TRBJ2-1	TGTGCCAGCAGTTTTCTCCGAGCGGGGAAGCAGTTCTTC	CASSFLRAGKQFF
.	TRBV19	.	TRBJ1-4	TGTGCCAGTAGTTCCCGGGGGGGTTCTAATGAAAAACTGTTTTTT	CASSSRGGSNEKLFF
TRBD1	TRBV4-1	.	TRBJ2-6	TGCGCCAGCAGCCGCGACAGGGGAAGCTCTGGGGCCAACGTCCTGACTTTC	CASSRDRGSSGANVLTF
TRBD2	TRBV19	.	TRBJ2-1	TGTGCCAGTAGTCCCCTAACTAGCGGTGCCTACAATGAGCAGTTCTTC	CASSPLTSGAYNEQFF
TRBD1	TRBV28	.	TRBJ2-1	TGTGCCAGCAGGAAGACAGGGGGCGATGAGCAGTTCTTC	CASRKTGGDEQFF
TRBD1	TRBV6-1	once	TRBJ2-7	TGTGCCAGCAGTGAATCCCGGACAGGAAGCTCCTACGAGCAGTACTTC	CASSESRTGSSYEQYF
TRBD1	TRBV5-4	.	TRBJ2-5	TGTGCCAGCAGCTTGGGGGGGACAGGTTGGCAGACCCAGTACTTC	CASSLGGTGWQTQYF
TRBD2	TRBV6-5	.	TRBJ2-1	TGTGCCAGCAGTCGGGAGCGGGGGGGCCTTAATGAGCAGTTCTTC	CASSRERGGLNEQFF
TRBD1	TRBV7-3	.	TRBJ1-2	TGTGCCAGCAGCTCTGATAAACTTGGACAGGCGCCTAACTATGGCTACACCTTC	CASSSDKLGQAPNYGYTF
TRBD1	TRBV6-5	.	TRBJ2-1	TGTGCCAGCACCTCAACAGGGGTCGCCGGGAATGAGCAGTTCTTC	CASTSTGVAGNEQFF
TRBD2	TRBV3-1/TRBV3-2	.	TRBJ2-7	TGTGCCAGCAGCCAAGATTCAGCGGGAGACAGGTACGAGCAGTACTTC	CASSQDSAGDRYEQYF
TRBD2	TRBV5-1	.	TRBJ2-1	TGCGCCAGCATCGATCGGACTAGCGGGAACAATGAGCAGTTCTTC	CASIDRTSGNNEQFF
.	TRBV21-1	.	TRBJ1-5	TGTGCCAGCAGCATACGATTAAGGGACAGGTATAGCAATCAGCCCCAGCATTTT	CASSIRLRDRYSNQPQHF
.	TRBV7-6	.	TRBJ2-7	TGTGCCAGCAGCTTAGGGGGGGGCGGGGCCGGCGAGCAGTACTTC	CASSLGGGGAGEQYF
TRBD1	TRBV14	.	TRBJ2-5	TGTGCCAGCAGCCAAGATAAGGGGGCGACGGAGACCCAGTACTTC	CASSQDKGATETQYF
.	TRBV18	once	TRBJ2-1	TGTGCCAGCCAAACTAGCACCTACAATGAGCAGTTCTTC	CASQTSTYNEQFF
TRBD1	TRBV6-5	.	TRBJ1-6	TGTGCCAGCACTTATGACAGGGCAAATTCACCCCTCCACTTT	CASTYDRANSPLHF
TRBD2	TRBV11-2	.	TRBJ2-4	TGTGCCAGCAGCGTCCTAGCGGGCCCCAAAAACATTCAGTACTTC	CASSVLAGPKNIQYF
TRBD1	TRBV11-2	.	TRBJ2-7	TGTGCCAGCAGCTACTTCGGGACAGGGGGCGAGCAGTACTTC	CASSYFGTGGEQYF
.	TRBV21-1	.	TRBJ2-2	TGTGCCAGCAGCCCCCCCGGGACAGGCGCCACCGGGGAGCTGTTTTTT	CASSPPGTGATGELFF
.	TRBV18	.	TRBJ1-1	TGTGCCAGCTCACCTCAGGTGGAAGCTTTCTTT	CASSPQVEAFF